This T cell receptor (beta chain) was captured in a study of OX40 agonist ivuxolimab in advanced cancers. Study information: Participants, 65% to 85% male, averaged roughly 60 years of age, ranging from about 23 to 85.

Clones were sequenced by immunoSEQ multiplex PCR, and TCRdb holds only the in-frame ones, with some missing. The sample consists of roughly 87,000 clones, about 90% of them appearing once. Germline V lookup: CDR1 WNHNN, CDR2 SYGVQD (reference sequence). The CDR3 is 14 amino acids. The ends lost 6 bases at V and 6 bases at J; junction bases unmatched: 8. The source was CD4+ or CD8+ T cells sorted from blood, collected in a trial of the OX40 agonist ivuxolimab. The chain carries TRBV10-1 and TRBJ2-3, with 8 bases aligning to TRBD2. The sequence came from an adult with an advanced solid tumor such as melanoma, head and neck, liver or kidney cancer. CDR3 DNA: TGCGCCAGCAGAACTAGCGGATCTTCCGATACGCAGTATTTT. This sequence encodes CASRTSGSSDTQYF.